This TCR beta chain was documented in a study of cytomegalovirus exposure and HLA in healthy donors. CDR1 is GTSNPN, CDR2 SVGIG, per germline (reference sequence). This CDR3 region has 12 residues. The germline V and J ends were trimmed by 2 bases and 8 bases, with 12 bases remaining between them. Sequenced by immunoSEQ multiplex PCR; TCRdb stores in-frame clones only, minus some. The sample includes 52,000 or so clones, about 91% of them seen just once. Material: PBMCs. The TCR comes from a woman aged 18-30 years in good health and CMV-seronegative. The gene calls are TRBV30 and TRBJ1-2; D not resolved. CDR3 in amino acids: CAWSSSVGGYTF. The CDR3 DNA reads TGTGCCTGGAGTTCGAGCGTCGGGGGCTACACCTTC.